The 8 T cell receptor beta chains below come from one sample, sequenced in a study of cytomegalovirus exposure and HLA in healthy donors (dated by TCRdb to 2016 to 2017). The library relied on the immunoSEQ multiplex PCR assay. The multiplex PCR relied on a mix of 60 forward primers for TCR Vbeta segments and 13 reverse primers for TCR Jbeta segments. Held by TCRdb, this immuneACCESS table contains in-frame sequences only and omits some clones. Under half of the omission traces to an unresolved V gene where checked; the cause of the rest is unknown. The sample table holds some 130,000 clones, of which approximately 80% were seen once. Around 1.2% of the sample lies in the top ten. The specimen was PBMCs. The receptors shown here come from a girl under 10 years old in good health and CMV-seronegative.

The V and J genes are TRBV5-4 and TRBJ2-7, with 8 bases identical to TRBD2. The germline CDR1 and CDR2 sequences are SGHNT and YYREEE (reference sequence). CDR3 length: 15 amino acids. After removal of 0 bases from V and 2 bases from J, the junction contained 4 bases not matched to a gene. The CDR3 here is CASSLEREPPYEQYF. The CDR3 DNA follows: TGTGCCAGCAGCTTGGAGCGGGAGCCCCCCTACGAGCAGTACTTC.

The V call is TRBV6-1, the J call TRBJ1-1, with D uncertain. Trimming removed 3 bases at V and 0 bases at J, with 5 bases between. This CDR3 spans 13 amino acids. Germline values: CDR1 MNHNS, CDR2 SASEGT. The CDR3 loop reads CASSDQMNTEAFF. CDR3 nucleotides: TGTGCCAGCAGTGACCAGATGAACACTGAAGCTTTCTTT.

This chain links TRBV2 with TRBJ2-1, with a weak D call TRBD1 (5 bases). The CDR3 is made up of 14 amino acids. V lost 7 bases and J lost 4, with 14 bases in between. Germline V gene data show CDR1 as SNHLY and CDR2 as FYNNEI. CDR3 nucleotide sequence: TGTGCCAGCATGTCTTGGCAGGGATACAATGAGCAGTTCTTC. Its translation: CASMSWQGYNEQFF. Complete variable domain (other parts from reference TRBV2 and TRBJ2-1): EPEVTQTPSHQVTQMGQEVILRCVPISNHLYFYWYRQILGQKVEFLVSFYNNEISEKSEIFDDQFSVERPDGSNFTLKIRSTKLEDSAMYFCASMSWQGYNEQFFGPGTRLTVL.

Details on this clone: Germline and junction disagree at one end, which may indicate a read error. The gene calls are TRBV11-3 and TRBJ2-1, with D possibly matching TRBD2 (5 bases). Germline V gene data show CDR1 as SGHNT and CDR2 as YENEEA. The CDR3 loop spans 15 amino acids. CDR3 bases: TGTGCCAGCAGCCTAGAATGGGAGACTAATAATGAGCAGTTCTTC. Protein: CASSLEWETNNEQFF.

V and J are TRBV7-2 and TRBJ1-2; D might be TRBD1 (6 bases). The length of the CDR3 is 15 residues. The V gene lost 1 base and the J gene lost 5 bases, with 14 bases spanning the gap. Germline lookup yields CDR1 SGHTA and CDR2 FQGNSA. CDR3 loop: CASSLVGQITYGYTF. Written as DNA, the CDR3 is TGTGCCAGCAGCTTAGTCGGACAGATAACTTATGGCTACACCTTC.

The chain is built from TRBV5-1 and TRBJ1-1; no definite D call. V dropped 1 base and J dropped 2 bases, with 6 bases sitting between them. This CDR3 has 13 residues. Germline V gene lookup returns CDR1 SGHRS and CDR2 YFSETQ. Here the CDR3 DNA reads TGCGCCAGCAGCTTGACTGATAACACTGAAGCTTTCTTT. This codes for CASSLTDNTEAFF.

This clone was observed a few times. The V call is TRBV5-1, the J call TRBJ1-4; 7 bases line up with TRBD1. The junction had 4 bases not matched to a gene; V was cut back by 0 bases and J by 8 bases. The CDR3 covers 14 residues. Germline values: CDR1 SGHRS, CDR2 YFSETQ. The CDR3 bases are TGCGCCAGCAGCTTGGACAGGGGAGGCGAAAAACTGTTTTTT. This codes for CASSLDRGGEKLFF.

This sequence joins TRBV4-3 and TRBJ2-5; 8 bases are shared with TRBD2. The V gene's germline CDR1 is LGHNA and CDR2 YSLEER. There are 16 residues in the CDR3. V lost 0 bases and J lost 9; bases outside the gene matches: 12. The CDR3: CASSQDWSGGQQAQYF. For the CDR3, the DNA is TGCGCCAGCAGCCAAGATTGGAGCGGGGGCCAGCAGGCCCAGTACTTC.